This entry lists 14 T cell receptor beta chains sequenced from one sample in a study of blood T cell repertoires in COVID-19. Measured with immunoSEQ multiplex PCR; TCRdb has only the in-frame clones, and not every one. The sample contains around 310,000 clones, around 91% of which appear only once. Sequenced input: peripheral blood. All receptors derive from a woman aged 40 to 55 with COVID-19, enrolled during active disease.

This sequence joins TRBV28 and TRBJ1-1; D may be TRBD1 (5 bases). Trimming shortened V by 1 base and J by 3 bases, and 21 bases separated the two germline ends. The CDR3 loop spans 18 amino acids. Germline V gives CDR1 MDHEN, CDR2 SYDVKM. In DNA, the CDR3 is TGTGCCAGCAGTTTATTCACGCCCGGGGGTGAATTACACACTGAAGCTTTCTTT. This codes for CASSLFTPGGELHTEAFF.

The rearrangement uses TRBV28 and TRBJ1-3; no reliable D call. The CDR3 sequence is 14 residues long. Trimming took 4 bases from V and 0 from J, leaving 7 bases between them. Per the germline V gene, CDR1 is MDHEN and CDR2 is SYDVKM. The CDR3 bases are TGTGCCAGCAGTTACACAGACTCTGGAAACACCATATATTTT. Protein sequence: CASSYTDSGNTIYF. Full variable domain (outside the CDR3, taken from reference TRBV28 and TRBJ1-3): DVKVTQSSRYLVKRTGEKVFLECVQDMDHENMFWYRQDPGLGLRLIYFSYDVKMKEKGDIPEGYSVSREKKERFSLILESASTNQTSMYLCASSYTDSGNTIYFGEGSWLTVV.

The chain recombines TRBV19 with TRBJ2-6; 9 nucleotides agree with TRBD1. V dropped 5 bases and J dropped 0; count of bases not matched to a gene: 8. This CDR3 is built from 18 residues. The V gene's germline CDR1 is LNHDA and CDR2 SQIVND (reference sequence). Written as DNA, the CDR3 is TGTGCCAGTAGTGTCCGGACAGGGGCCTTCTCTGGGGCCAACGTCCTGACTTTC. Translated, it gives CASSVRTGAFSGANVLTF.

The chain uses TRBV7-2 and TRBJ1-1; 10 nucleotides agree with TRBD1. The CDR3 totals 13 residues. With V trimmed by 5 bases and J by 10 bases, 7 bases remained unmatched. Germline CDR1 is SGHTA and CDR2 is FQGNSA. CDR3 in amino acids: CASSPDRGRGAFF. Written as DNA, the CDR3 is TGTGCCAGCAGCCCAGACAGGGGGCGAGGAGCTTTCTTT. Full variable domain (rest looked up from reference TRBV7-2 and TRBJ1-1): GAGVSQSPSNKVTEKGKDVELRCDPISGHTALYWYRQSLGQGLEFLIYFQGNSAPDKSGLPSDRFSAERTGGSVSTLTIQRTQQEDSAVYLCASSPDRGRGAFFGQGTRLTVV.

V is TRBV15 and J is TRBJ2-1; D unresolved. Germline V gene lookup returns CDR1 LNHNV and CDR2 YYDKDF (reference sequence). Trimming stripped 0 bases from V and 5 bases from J, with 5 bases between. The CDR3 is 13 residues long. The DNA of the CDR3 is TGTGCCACCAGCAGAGACACACACAATGAGCAGTTCTTC. Its translation: CATSRDTHNEQFF.

The V and J genes are TRBV7-2 and TRBJ1-1; a weak D match, TRBD1 (5 bases). There are 16 residues in the CDR3. Trimming removed 0 bases at V and 5 bases at J, with 16 bases between. Germline values: CDR1 SGHTA, CDR2 FQGNSA. This chain's CDR3 is CASSLAPSLGGTEAFF. The CDR3 nucleotides read TGTGCCAGCAGCTTAGCCCCCAGTCTCGGGGGTACTGAAGCTTTCTTT.

This sequence joins TRBV5-1 and TRBJ1-1; D is unclear. This CDR3 comprises 14 residues. Trimming pared 5 bases from V and 3 bases from J, leaving 14 bases between. In germline, CDR1 is SGHRS, CDR2 YFSETQ. The CDR3 region is CASRAQALDTEAFF. The CDR3 DNA follows: TGCGCCAGCAGGGCCCAGGCGCTGGACACTGAAGCTTTCTTT.

The J gene is TRBJ2-5, the V gene TRBV12-5, with D tentatively TRBD1 (6 bases). CDR3 length equals 13 residues. Deletions cut 7 bases from V and 4 bases from J, with 13 bases between. CDR1 is LGHNT, CDR2 FRNRAP, per germline. CDR3 sequence: CASAGTIGETQYF. The CDR3 nucleotides are TGTGCTAGTGCTGGGACAATCGGAGAGACCCAGTACTTC.

This rearrangement joins TRBV5-8 to TRBJ2-7; 7 bases match TRBD1. Trimming removed 4 bases from V and 0 bases from J; junction bases left unmatched: 10. This CDR3 is 16 amino acids long. Germline CDR1 reads SGHTS; CDR2 reads YDEGEE. For the CDR3, the DNA is TGTGCCAGCAGCCATTTAACAGGGGCATTCTCCTACGAGCAGTACTTC. Amino acids: CASSHLTGAFSYEQYF.

The chain carries TRBV27 and TRBJ1-1, with TRBD1 matching over 9 bases. The CDR3 has 13 residues. V lost 3 bases to trimming and J lost 11 bases; unmatched junction nucleotides: 7. CDR1 is MNHEY, CDR2 SMNVEV, per germline (reference sequence). The CDR3 DNA follows: TGTGCCAGCAGTTTTGAGGTCGGACAGGGGGCTTTCTTT. Translated, it gives CASSFEVGQGAFF.

V is TRBV20-1 and J is TRBJ2-5; maybe TRBD2 (5 bases). The V gene lost 3 bases and the J gene lost 5 bases, with 10 bases spanning the gap. The CDR3 loop spans 12 amino acids. Germline V gives CDR1 DFQATT, CDR2 SNEGSKA (reference sequence). CDR3 in amino acids: CSASSPGETQYF. The CDR3 DNA follows: TGCAGTGCTAGTTCCCCGGGGGAGACCCAGTACTTC.

This chain uses TRBV7-9 with TRBJ1-1; D might be TRBD1 (5 bases). V gave up 5 bases and J gave up 3 bases, with 16 bases separating them. This CDR3 contains 15 residues. The germline gives CDR1 SEHNR, CDR2 FQNEAQ (reference sequence). The CDR3 loop is CASSPRRTSYTEAFF. In nucleotides, the CDR3 is TGTGCCAGCAGCCCCAGACGGACAAGCTACACTGAAGCTTTCTTT. Using reference TRBV7-9 and TRBJ1-1 for the parts outside the CDR3, the full variable domain is DTGVSQNPRHKITKRGQNVTFRCDPISEHNRLYWYRQTLGQGPEFLTYFQNEAQLEKSRLLSDRFSAERPKGSFSTLEIQRTEQGDSAMYLCASSPRRTSYTEAFFGQGTRLTVV.

The chain carries TRBV3-1 (or the pseudogene TRBV3-2) and TRBJ2-4; possible D gene TRBD1, 5 bases. Trimming left V 2 bases short and J 4 bases short, with 9 bases between. Per the germline V gene, CDR1 is LGHDT and CDR2 is YNNKEL (reference sequence). The CDR3 spans 14 residues. CDR3 sequence: CASSQSAGKNIQYF. CDR3 sequence (DNA): TGTGCCAGCAGCCAATCGGCAGGGAAAAACATTCAGTACTTC.

The chain has TRBV27 and TRBJ2-1, with 11 bases lining up with TRBD2. The V gene's germline CDR1 is MNHEY and CDR2 SMNVEV (reference sequence). V lost 1 base, J lost 4 bases, and 15 bases stayed unmatched. The CDR3 runs to 20 residues. In DNA, the CDR3 is TGTGCCAGCAGTTTATTAGCCCTTCCTACGACTAGCGGGGAATACAATGAGCAGTTCTTC. Translating gives CASSLLALPTTSGEYNEQFF.